This TCR beta chain appears in the sequencing data of a study of T cells in Graves' hyperthyroidism and ophthalmopathy. From RNA transcripts, TCR beta CDR3 regions were amplified. The HTBI primer set served for first-round RT-PCR of the TCR CDR3. TCRdb called the multiplex PCR reads again in MiXCR, with one record for every CDR3 protein. The sample consists of about 610,000 distinct CDR3 sequences, around 16% of them appearing once. Criteria for exclusion of patients were uncontrolled infection, other autoimmune disease, pregnancy or lactation. This receptor was identified in a middle-aged woman with Graves' ophthalmopathy. What was sequenced was blood.

DNA of the CDR3: TGTGCCAGTAGTATTAGGTTCAATCAGCCCCAGCATTTT. Protein: CASSIRFNQPQHF. The chain recombines TRBV19 with TRBJ1-5; D ambiguous. V dropped 3 bases and J dropped 3 bases, with 6 bases sitting between them. Germline values: CDR1 LNHDA, CDR2 SQIVND (reference sequence). The length of the CDR3 is 13 residues.